A selection of T cell receptor beta chains follows, all from one sample in a study of blood T cell repertoires in COVID-19. The protocol was immunoSEQ multiplex PCR, while the TCRdb copy is restricted to in-frame clones and leaves out a portion. Of 60,000 to 90,000 clones in the sample, approximately 79% were seen once. Sequenced sample: peripheral blood. These receptors originate from a human donor with acute or convalescent COVID-19. The donor label of this sample is uncertain. CDR3s include the opening cysteine and the closing phenylalanine or tryptophan. The D gene is left open where the match is weak. Some rows mark clone size as missing; the rest say once, few, many or name a class of expanded clone.

D,V,size,J,CDR3,DNA
NA,TRBV5-1,NA,TRBJ1-4,CASSLIGQINEKLFF,TGCGCCAGCAGCTTGATTGGCCAGATTAATGAAAAACTGTTTTTT
TRBD1,TRBV7-8,NA,TRBJ1-5,CASSRGTGTGGNQPQHF,TGTGCCAGCAGCCGAGGGACGGGGACAGGGGGCAATCAGCCCCAGCATTTT
NA,TRBV7-2,NA,TRBJ2-1,CASSLESTRRAYNEQFF,TGTGCCAGCAGCTTAGAATCTACTAGGCGAGCCTACAATGAGCAGTTCTTC
NA,TRBV4-3,NA,TRBJ2-2,CASSRPTSLGTGELFF,TGCGCCAGCAGCCGACCGACTTCACTAGGAACCGGGGAGCTGTTTTTT
NA,TRBV7-3,once,TRBJ2-7,CASSPASGPYEQYF,TGTGCCAGCAGCCCCGCTTCAGGCCCCTACGAGCAGTACTTC
TRBD1,TRBV28,NA,TRBJ1-2,CASSADRYGYTF,TGTGCCAGCAGTGCGGACAGGTATGGCTACACCTTC
NA,TRBV28,NA,TRBJ2-6,CASSSGGFAGANVLTF,TGTGCCAGCAGCTCAGGGGGGTTTGCTGGGGCCAACGTCCTGACTTTC
TRBD1,TRBV12-3/TRBV12-4,NA,TRBJ2-1,CASSAWDRNEQFF,TGTGCCAGCAGCGCGTGGGACAGAAATGAGCAGTTCTTC
TRBD1,TRBV3-1/TRBV3-2,once,TRBJ2-7,CASSTIGTGVEQYF,TGTGCCAGCAGCACCATCGGGACAGGGGTCGAGCAGTACTTC
NA,TRBV6-6,NA,TRBJ1-4,CASSYPTGGTNEKLFF,TGTGCCAGCAGTTACCCCACCGGGGGGACTAATGAAAAACTGTTTTTT
NA,TRBV27,NA,TRBJ1-5,CASSFGGQPQHF,TGTGCCAGCAGTTTCGGAGGTCAGCCCCAGCATTTT
NA,TRBV5-5,NA,TRBJ1-3,CASSVGGGGNTIYF,TGTGCCAGCAGCGTGGGGGGAGGTGGAAACACCATATATTTT
TRBD1,TRBV5-6,NA,TRBJ1-1,CASRKTGGRAEAFF,TGTGCCAGCAGAAAGACAGGGGGACGGGCTGAAGCTTTCTTT
TRBD2,TRBV2,NA,TRBJ2-1,CASRTTGLAGGAQFF,TGTGCCAGCAGGACTACCGGACTAGCGGGGGGCGCTCAGTTCTTC
NA,TRBV15,once,TRBJ1-2,CATSRGRGGAGGYTF,TGTGCCACCAGCAGAGGGAGGGGGGGCGCGGGTGGCTACACCTTC
NA,TRBV6-5,NA,TRBJ2-7,CASSKGLWNEQYF,TGTGCCAGCAGCAAGGGACTCTGGAACGAGCAGTACTTC
TRBD1,TRBV24-1,NA,TRBJ2-7,CATSGPGQPSYEQYF,TGTGCCACCAGTGGCCCGGGACAGCCTTCCTACGAGCAGTACTTC
NA,TRBV18,NA,TRBJ2-3,CASSVGSSTDTQYF,TGTGCCAGCTCAGTGGGCAGCAGCACAGATACGCAGTATTTT
NA,TRBV21-1,NA,TRBJ1-6,CASSKVASSSSYNSPLHF,TGTGCCAGCAGCAAAGTGGCCAGCTCTAGCTCCTATAATTCACCCCTCCACTTT
NA,TRBV27,NA,TRBJ1-2,CASSTQGGNYGYTF,TGTGCCAGCAGTACCCAGGGAGGTAATTATGGCTACACCTTC
TRBD1,TRBV24-1,many,TRBJ2-2,CATRGQGEGGELFF,TGTGCCACCCGCGGACAGGGGGAAGGCGGGGAGCTGTTTTTT
NA,TRBV5-4,many,TRBJ2-2,CASSLVGGRGAGELFF,TGTGCCAGCAGCTTGGTAGGGGGAAGAGGGGCCGGGGAGCTGTTTTTT
TRBD2,TRBV11-3,NA,TRBJ2-5,CASSQTSGQQETQYF,TGTGCCAGCAGTCAGACTAGCGGACAACAAGAGACCCAGTACTTC
NA,TRBV9,once,TRBJ2-3,CASSPGGSTDTQYF,TGTGCCAGCAGCCCAGGAGGGAGCACAGATACGCAGTATTTT
TRBD1,TRBV6-5,NA,TRBJ2-2,CASKQGVLTTGELFF,TGTGCCAGCAAACAGGGGGTACTAACCACCGGGGAGCTGTTTTTT
TRBD2,TRBV27,NA,TRBJ2-3,CASSFGGVADTQYF,TGTGCCAGCAGTTTTGGGGGGGTGGCGGATACGCAGTATTTT
NA,TRBV4-2,NA,TRBJ1-4,CASSRGGKDAEKLFF,TGTGCCAGCAGCCGGGGGGGGAAGGACGCGGAAAAACTGTTTTTT
TRBD2,TRBV9,NA,TRBJ2-1,CASSVSLTPTSGGAGSYNEQFF,TGTGCCAGCAGCGTAAGTCTAACTCCGACTAGCGGGGGGGCCGGCTCCTACAATGAGCAGTTCTTC
TRBD2,TRBV7-2,NA,TRBJ2-3,CASSRSGSSTDTQYF,TGTGCCAGCAGCCGTAGCGGGAGTAGCACAGATACGCAGTATTTT
NA,TRBV12-3/TRBV12-4,NA,TRBJ2-7,CASRPSGTYEQYF,TGTGCCAGCAGGCCCAGCGGAACCTACGAGCAGTACTTC
NA,TRBV6-6,NA,TRBJ2-1,CASALTREQFF,TGTGCCAGCGCCTTGACTCGAGAGCAGTTCTTC
NA,TRBV6-4,few,TRBJ1-5,CASSDHSNQPQHF,TGTGCCAGCAGTGATCATAGCAATCAGCCCCAGCATTTT
NA,TRBV18,NA,TRBJ2-7,CASSPNRVGYEQYF,TGTGCCAGCTCCCCGAACCGGGTGGGCTACGAGCAGTACTTC
TRBD1,TRBV5-1,NA,TRBJ1-6,CASHLQGDSPLHF,TGCGCCAGCCACTTACAGGGGGATTCACCCCTCCACTTT
NA,TRBV7-2,NA,TRBJ1-2,CASSKILGYTF,TGTGCCAGCAGCAAAATCCTAGGCTACACCTTC
NA,TRBV24-1,NA,TRBJ2-3,CATSAIEVDTQYF,TGTGCCACCAGTGCGATCGAGGTAGATACGCAGTATTTT
TRBD1,TRBV28,NA,TRBJ2-7,CASSLGQGLGEQYF,TGTGCCAGCAGTCTGGGACAGGGGTTAGGGGAGCAGTACTTC
TRBD1,TRBV19,NA,TRBJ2-5,CASSMGDRGQGETQYF,TGTGCCAGTAGTATGGGGGACAGGGGGCAAGGAGAGACCCAGTACTTC